Included here is one T cell receptor (beta chain) sequence, with context. Antigen unknown. This sample stems from a study of post-analysis software for immune sequencing data. Study details: There were relapsing-remitting, secondary progressive and progressive-relapsing multiple sclerosis among the disease courses included. Findings and caveats of the study: Multiple sclerosis patients showed significantly lower normalized Chao1 diversity than controls did. Elevated frequency relative to controls characterized several TRBV segments in patients, TRBV5-6, TRBV5-1 and TRBV20-1 among them. Samples from a shared batch, those prepared together, strongly co-clustered by F measure.

The CDR3 length is 16 residues. The ends were cut back, 0 bases at V and 6 bases at J, with 16 bases in the middle. Germline assignment: CDR1 MGHRA and CDR2 YSYEKL. Sequencing libraries made from TCR beta cDNA carried unique molecular identifiers. TCRdb called the PCR reads again in MiXCR, with one record for every CDR3 protein. Found here are about 540,000 distinct CDR3 sequences, less than 40% of them singletons; the top ten hold around 6%. The sample consisted of blood. This chain uses TRBV4-1 with TRBJ2-3, with D perhaps matching TRBD2 (7 bases). The TCR sequence derives from a girl aged 2-17 years with multiple sclerosis. The CDR3 DNA is TGCGCCAGCAGCCAAGAGGGGGGGGCGTTGGTGGATACGCAGTATTTT. This translates into CASSQEGGALVDTQYF.